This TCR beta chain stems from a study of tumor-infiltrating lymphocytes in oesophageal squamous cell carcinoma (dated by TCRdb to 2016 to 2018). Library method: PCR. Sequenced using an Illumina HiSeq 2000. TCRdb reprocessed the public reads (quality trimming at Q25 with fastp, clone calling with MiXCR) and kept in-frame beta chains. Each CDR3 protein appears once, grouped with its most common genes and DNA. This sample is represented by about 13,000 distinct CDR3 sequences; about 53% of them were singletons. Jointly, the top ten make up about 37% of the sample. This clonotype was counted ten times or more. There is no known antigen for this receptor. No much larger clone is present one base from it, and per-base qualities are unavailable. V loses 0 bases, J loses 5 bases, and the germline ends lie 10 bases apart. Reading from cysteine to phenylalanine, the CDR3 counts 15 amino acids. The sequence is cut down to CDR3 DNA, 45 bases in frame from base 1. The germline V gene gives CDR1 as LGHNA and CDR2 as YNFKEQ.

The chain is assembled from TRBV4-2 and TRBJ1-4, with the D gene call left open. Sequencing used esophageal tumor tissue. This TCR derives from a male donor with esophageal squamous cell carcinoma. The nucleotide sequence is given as TGTGCCAGCAGCCAAGATCGGGCCGTAAATGAAAAACTGTTTTTT. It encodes CASSQDRAVNEKLFF.